A selection of T cell receptor beta chains follows, all from one sample in a study of early T cells in non-severe SARS-CoV-2 infection. TCRdb recomputed calls from the 5' RACE reads with MiXCR, one row per CDR3 protein. The sample has 83,000 or so distinct CDR3 sequences, 8.5% to 12% seen once; the top ten hold 8%. Here the sequenced sample was whole blood, taken at baseline. All receptors derive from an adult who was a healthcare worker with PCR-confirmed SARS-CoV-2 infection or an uninfected control (not recorded which). The CDR3 runs from the conserved cysteine through the conserved F or W. The D gene is left open where the match is weak. Not all rows give a size; the values are once, few, many and, for expanded clones, a class.

many | TRBJ1-6 | - | TRBV20-1 | TGCAGTGCCACGAGGGGGGTGGGGAATTCACCCCTCCACTTT | CSATRGVGNSPLHF
many | TRBJ2-5 | - | TRBV7-3 | TGTGCCAGCAGCTTCACAATTCAAGAGACCCAGTACTTC | CASSFTIQETQYF
many | TRBJ2-1 | - | TRBV6-1 | TGTGCCAGCAGTGAGAGGGCAAGCTACAATGAGCAGTTCTTC | CASSERASYNEQFF
few | TRBJ2-7 | - | TRBV18 | TGTGCCAGCTCACCGGTTGCAAATACCTACGAGCAGTACTTC | CASSPVANTYEQYF
- | TRBJ1-6 | - | TRBV7-8 | TGTGCCAGCAGCGAACAGGGTCCAAATTCACCCCTCCACTTT | CASSEQGPNSPLHF
- | TRBJ2-2 | TRBD1 | TRBV7-3 | TGTGCCAGCAGCTTAAGAGGGGGACAGGGCACCACCGGGGAGCTGTTTTTT | CASSLRGGQGTTGELFF
- | TRBJ2-7 | - | TRBV20-1 | TGCAGTGCTAGATCCGGGAGTAACACCTACGAGCAGTACTTC | CSARSGSNTYEQYF
few | TRBJ2-7 | TRBD2 | TRBV11-1 | TGTGCCAGCCGGCTAGCGGGAATGGGGTACGAGCAGTACTTC | CASRLAGMGYEQYF
- | TRBJ2-5 | - | TRBV4-1 | TGCGCCAGCAGCCAGACTGCACTTCTTCAAGAGACCCAGTACTTC | CASSQTALLQETQYF
few | TRBJ2-3 | - | TRBV29-1 | TGCAGCGTTGAAACGGGTCGCACAGATACGCAGTATTTT | CSVETGRTDTQYF
few | TRBJ2-7 | - | TRBV11-1 | TGTGCCAGCAGCACACGGAGAGATCACGAGCAGTACTTC | CASSTRRDHEQYF
- | TRBJ2-3 | - | TRBV10-3 | TGTGCCATCAGTGATACACGGGTTCCTAGCCCAGATACGCAGTATTTT | CAISDTRVPSPDTQYF
few | TRBJ1-3 | - | TRBV4-1 | TGCGCCAGCAGCCATGGGCTCGGAAACACCATATATTTT | CASSHGLGNTIYF
many | TRBJ2-7 | TRBD1 | TRBV7-8 | TGTGCCAGCAGCCTGGGACAGGACGAGCAGTACTTC | CASSLGQDEQYF
- | TRBJ1-2 | TRBD1 | TRBV7-2 | TGTGCCAGCAGCTTAGAGGGGCTGGGACAGTCCTATGGCTACACCTTC | CASSLEGLGQSYGYTF
few | TRBJ2-5 | - | TRBV6-5 | TGTGCCAGCAGTATGGGCCTTATGGAGACCCAGTACTTC | CASSMGLMETQYF
- | TRBJ1-6 | - | TRBV28 | TGTGCCAGCAGCCCACCCGGGGACGGGTATTCACCCCTCCACTTT | CASSPPGDGYSPLHF
few | TRBJ2-5 | - | TRBV13 | TGTGCCAGCAGTTCAGACAGTCCAGGGAAGGCGGAGACCCAGTACTTC | CASSSDSPGKAETQYF
few | TRBJ2-7 | TRBD2 | TRBV7-9 | TGTGCCAGCAGCCGGAGCGGGAGGGCGGACGAGCAGTACTTC | CASSRSGRADEQYF
many | TRBJ2-7 | - | TRBV3-1 | TGTGCCAGCAGCCAAGGGGCCGAGCAGTACTTC | CASSQGAEQYF
many | TRBJ1-6 | - | TRBV20-1 | TGCAGTGCCCCGGTAGGGAGCTCCTATAATTCACCCCTCCACTTT | CSAPVGSSYNSPLHF
many | TRBJ2-3 | TRBD2 | TRBV28 | TGTGCCAGCAGCCCCGCGGGGGGAGGCACAGATACGCAGTATTTT | CASSPAGGGTDTQYF
few | TRBJ1-4 | - | TRBV18 | TGTGCCAGCTCACCGCCAGGGCGGACTGAAAAACTGTTTTTT | CASSPPGRTEKLFF
- | TRBJ1-1 | - | TRBV20-1 | TGCAGTGCTAGAGATCGAGGGGGGCTGGAGCCCGGCACTGAAGCTTTCTTT | CSARDRGGLEPGTEAFF
many | TRBJ2-7 | - | TRBV7-2 | TGTGCCAGCAGCCCACCAGCGGTCTCCTACGAGCAGTACTTC | CASSPPAVSYEQYF
- | TRBJ2-7 | - | TRBV5-4 | TGTGCCAGCAGGTTCCTCTACGAGCAGTACTTC | CASRFLYEQYF
many | TRBJ2-6 | - | TRBV5-1 | TGCGCCAGCAGCTTGGAGTCAGGGGCCAACGTCCTGACTTTC | CASSLESGANVLTF
few | TRBJ2-3 | - | TRBV9 | TGTGCCAGCAGGCCCCTACAGGGTGGCACAGATACGCAGTATTTT | CASRPLQGGTDTQYF
few | TRBJ1-2 | - | TRBV21-1 | TGTGCCAGCAGCAAAGCGAGGCAGGGTAACTATGGCTACACCTTC | CASSKARQGNYGYTF
many | TRBJ2-3 | - | TRBV7-9 | TGTGCCAGCAGCTTCCCCCGGATGAGCACAGATACGCAGTATTTT | CASSFPRMSTDTQYF
many | TRBJ2-1 | - | TRBV20-1 | TGCAGCGGTGCGCTGCTCCCCAAGTTCTTC | CSGALLPKFF
- | TRBJ1-2 | TRBD1 | TRBV27 | TGTGCCAGCAGTTTTGGAGCAGGGGGCGCAAATGGCTACACCTTC | CASSFGAGGANGYTF
many | TRBJ2-7 | - | TRBV6-1 | TGTGCCAGCAGTGAATGGACCCTAGACTCCTACGAGCAGTACTTC | CASSEWTLDSYEQYF
few | TRBJ2-1 | - | TRBV5-1 | TGCGCCAGCAGGGAGGTCTCCTACAATGAGCAGTTCTTC | CASREVSYNEQFF
few | TRBJ2-7 | - | TRBV30 | TGTGCCTGGAACCCAGGTAGCGAAATAAGCGAGCAGTACTTC | CAWNPGSEISEQYF
- | TRBJ1-6 | - | TRBV6-6 | TGTGCCAGCAGTTACCGAGGGTTTGATTCACCCCTCCACTTT | CASSYRGFDSPLHF
few | TRBJ1-6 | - | TRBV18 | TGTGCCAGCTCACGACCAGCGGAGACCGGGTTCTATAATTCACCCCTCCACTTT | CASSRPAETGFYNSPLHF
few | TRBJ2-3 | - | TRBV9 | TGTGCCAGCAGCGTAGGAGGCCGGAATACGCAGTATTTT | CASSVGGRNTQYF
- | TRBJ2-7 | TRBD1 | TRBV7-7 | TGTGCCAGCAGCCCGGGACAGGGTCCTTCCTACGAGCAGTACTTC | CASSPGQGPSYEQYF
many | TRBJ2-7 | - | TRBV19 | TGTGCCAGTAGTCGATGGGGACACTACGAGCAGTACTTC | CASSRWGHYEQYF
many | TRBJ1-2 | - | TRBV7-8 | TGTGCCAGCAGCGGCACAGGGATTGTGGGCTACACCTTC | CASSGTGIVGYTF
few | TRBJ2-3 | - | TRBV7-9 | TGTGCCAGCAGCTATGGGTCTGCTAGCACAGATACGCAGTATTTT | CASSYGSASTDTQYF
many | TRBJ2-5 | - | TRBV19 | TGTGCCAGTAGTATTGCGGGGGAGACCCAGTACTTC | CASSIAGETQYF
many | TRBJ2-1 | - | TRBV3-1 | TGTGCCAGCAGCCAGTCGGGGCTTAGCGATGAGCAGTTCTTC | CASSQSGLSDEQFF
- | TRBJ2-3 | TRBD2 | TRBV6-2/TRBV6-3 | TGTGCCAGCAGTTACTCGGCGGGAGGGCCGAGGGATACGCAGTATTTT | CASSYSAGGPRDTQYF
- | TRBJ2-7 | TRBD2 | TRBV27 | TGTGCCAGCAGACGGGGGGACTTCCTTTCCTACGAGCAGTACTTC | CASRRGDFLSYEQYF
- | TRBJ1-4 | - | TRBV10-3 | TGTGCCATCAGTGAGTCGAAAACGGATGCGGGAAAACTGTTTTTT | CAISESKTDAGKLFF
- | TRBJ2-2 | - | TRBV6-6 | TGTGCCAGCTCTGTAGCCGCCGGGGAGCTGTTTTTT | CASSVAAGELFF
few | TRBJ2-5 | TRBD2 | TRBV7-2 | TGTGCCAGCAGTCCAGGACTAGCAAAAGAGACCCAGTACTTC | CASSPGLAKETQYF
many | TRBJ2-1 | - | TRBV7-9 | TGTGCCAGCAGCCGTAATGAGCAGTTCTTC | CASSRNEQFF
many | TRBJ1-2 | TRBD1 | TRBV7-8 | TGTGCCAGCAGCCCCCGAACCGGGACAGGTTCCTATGGCTACACCTTC | CASSPRTGTGSYGYTF
many | TRBJ1-4 | - | TRBV5-4 | TGTGCCAGCAGCTTGGACCGGGGGAATGAAAAACTGTTTTTT | CASSLDRGNEKLFF
few | TRBJ2-2 | - | TRBV27 | TGTGCCAGCAGCTTCACAGGGTTCGCAAGCACCGGGGAGCTGTTTTTT | CASSFTGFASTGELFF
few | TRBJ2-1 | - | TRBV4-1 | TGCGCCAGCAGCTCCGTCGGGGGCTCCTACAATGAGCAGTTCTTC | CASSSVGGSYNEQFF
many | TRBJ2-3 | TRBD2 | TRBV15 | TGTGCCAGCTCCGGAGGGGCGGGAGGGATCACAGATACGCAGTATTTT | CASSGGAGGITDTQYF
few | TRBJ1-3 | - | TRBV7-8 | TGTGCCAGCAGCTTCGGGCTCGGGACGGCGGGAAACACCATATATTTT | CASSFGLGTAGNTIYF
- | TRBJ2-5 | TRBD2 | TRBV7-9 | TGTGCCACCTTTAGGGGAGGGGAGAAAGAGACCCAGTACTTC | CATFRGGEKETQYF
few | TRBJ2-2 | - | TRBV24-1 | TGTGCCACCAGTAACCCAACAGGGATGCTAACCGGGGAGCTGTTTTTT | CATSNPTGMLTGELFF